These 19 T cell receptor beta chains were sequenced from one sample in a study of cytomegalovirus exposure and HLA in healthy donors. In the PCR, 60 Vbeta and 13 Jbeta primers were used. The data were produced by immunoSEQ multiplex PCR, yet TCRdb's version contains in-frame clones alone and is incomplete. The repertoire consists of 180,000 or so clones, with under 80% occurring once and the leading ten covering over 2.5%. Sequenced material: PBMCs. Source of these receptors: a man aged 35 to 55 in good health and CMV-seronegative.

The V call is TRBV6-5, the J call TRBJ1-4, with 8 bases identical to TRBD1. From germline, CDR1 is MNHEY and CDR2 SVGAGI. The CDR3 sequence is 15 residues long. The V segment lost 6 bases and the J segment 0 bases; nucleotides outside the gene matches: 3. The CDR3 region has the DNA TGTGCCAGCAGATTACAGGGGGCAACTAATGAAAAACTGTTTTTT. Translated: CASRLQGATNEKLFF.

This chain connects TRBV14 to TRBJ1-1; TRBD1 agrees at 9 bases. With V trimmed by 1 base and J by 4 bases, 16 bases remained unmatched. Germline CDR1 SGHDN, CDR2 FVKESK. The CDR3 sequence is 19 residues long. The CDR3 sequence is CASSQVLGPGTGMGTEAFF. In DNA form, the CDR3 reads TGTGCCAGCAGCCAAGTGTTAGGGCCCGGGACAGGGATGGGCACTGAAGCTTTCTTT. Full variable domain (remainder filled in from reference TRBV14 and TRBJ1-1): EAGVTQFPSHSVIEKGQTVTLRCDPISGHDNLYWYRRVMGKEIKFLLHFVKESKQDESGMPNNRFLAERTGGTYSTLKVQPAELEDSGVYFCASSQVLGPGTGMGTEAFFGQGTRLTVV.

A remark on this clone: In the same sample, other DNA sequences code for this CDR3. V gene TRBV4-2 combines with J gene TRBJ2-5; TRBD2 aligns across 10 bases. The CDR3 contains 16 residues. The germline V gene has CDR1 LGHNA and CDR2 YNFKEQ. With 3 bases clipped from V and 5 bases from J, the junction kept 9 bases outside the gene matches. For the CDR3, the DNA is TGTGCCAGCAGCCAGACCCTAGCGGGGGCAGGGGAGACCCAGTACTTC. Protein: CASSQTLAGAGETQYF.

The chain has TRBV7-9 and TRBJ1-3; 7 positions match TRBD1. Germline values: CDR1 SEHNR, CDR2 FQNEAQ (reference sequence). The CDR3 consists of 13 residues. V was clipped by 5 bases and J by 6 bases; unmatched bases: 4. The CDR3 sequence is CASSLGQLNTIYF. The CDR3 DNA reads as TGTGCCAGCAGCCTGGGACAGCTAAACACCATATATTTT.

This clone came up a few times. The rearrangement links TRBV5-1 to TRBJ2-5, with 7 bases matching TRBD1. Trimming at V came to 4 bases and at J to 1 base, leaving 10 bases not matched to a gene. There are 16 residues in the CDR3. Germline CDR1 SGHRS, CDR2 YFSETQ. The CDR3 DNA is TGCGCCAGCAGCACCCTCGGATCAGGGGGCCAAGAGACCCAGTACTTC. Its protein product is CASSTLGSGGQETQYF.

This clone was seen once. A read error may account for a junction end that differs from germline. This rearrangement joins TRBV7-3 to TRBJ1-1; the match to TRBD1 covers 7 bases. The CDR3 is 13 amino acids. The germline V gene has CDR1 SGHTA and CDR2 FQGTGA. The CDR3 reads CASSVTGNAEAFF. In DNA, the CDR3 is TGTGCCAGCAGCGTGACAGGGAACGCTGAAGCTTTCTTT.

The J gene is TRBJ1-2, the V gene TRBV28; possibly TRBD1 for D (6 bases). The V gene's germline CDR1 is MDHEN and CDR2 SYDVKM. CDR3 length: 13 amino acids. Trimming pared 6 bases from V and 6 bases from J, leaving 14 bases between. As DNA, the CDR3 is TGTGCCAGCAGCTCCGGACAGATTAATGGCTACACCTTC. Protein product: CASSSGQINGYTF.

The chain is built from TRBV12-5 and TRBJ2-5, with D possibly being TRBD2 (6 bases). The germline CDR1 and CDR2 sequences are LGHNT and FRNRAP. This CDR3 region has 15 residues. The V end was cut by 2 bases, the J end by 2 bases, with 12 bases between. The CDR3 region is CASGLQDYGQETQYF. In DNA form, the CDR3 reads TGTGCTAGTGGTTTGCAGGACTACGGACAAGAGACCCAGTACTTC.

V and J are TRBV4-2 and TRBJ2-4; D is undetermined. The CDR3 contains 16 residues. V lost 3 bases and J 0 bases, leaving 12 bases between the germline ends. The germline V gene has CDR1 LGHNA and CDR2 YNFKEQ. CDR3 sequence (DNA): TGTGCCAGCAGCCATCCCGACTCGCTAGCCAAAAACATTCAGTACTTC. This translates into CASSHPDSLAKNIQYF.

V gene TRBV5-8 combines with J gene TRBJ1-4; D not resolved. Germline values: CDR1 SGHTS, CDR2 YDEGEE. V lost 0 bases to trimming and J lost 2 bases, with 5 bases between them. The CDR3 is 14 residues long. CDR3 sequence (DNA): TGTGCCAGCAGCTTGGGGCGGACTAATGAAAAACTGTTTTTT. It specifies CASSLGRTNEKLFF.

The V and J genes are TRBV7-6 and TRBJ1-6; unclear D gene. The CDR3 runs to 14 residues. V lost 6 bases and J lost 9, with 15 bases in between. In germline, CDR1 is SGHVS, CDR2 FNYEAQ. As DNA, the CDR3 is TGTGCCAGCAGGGGAGGCGTTGGTGGTTCACCCCTCCACTTT. Its protein is CASRGGVGGSPLHF.

The rearrangement joins TRBV27 to TRBJ2-7; TRBD1 aligns across 8 bases. CDR3 length: 14 amino acids. With 5 bases clipped from V and 4 bases from J, the junction kept 7 bases outside the gene matches. Germline loops: CDR1 MNHEY, CDR2 SMNVEV (reference sequence). Here the CDR3 reads CASSLGQGFYEQYF. The DNA for the CDR3 is TGTGCCAGCAGTCTCGGACAGGGATTTTACGAGCAGTACTTC.

This clone was observed a few times. The chain carries TRBV5-1 and TRBJ2-1, with D hard to call. The CDR3 contains 13 residues. V was pared by 4 bases and J by 4 bases, with 9 bases between. Per germline, CDR1 SGHRS and CDR2 YFSETQ. The CDR3 DNA follows: TGCGCCAGCAGCATCCTAGGATACAATGAGCAGTTCTTC. It translates to CASSILGYNEQFF.

This chain connects TRBV6-6 to TRBJ2-5; TRBD2 agrees at 8 bases. CDR1 MNHNY and CDR2 SVGAGI come from the germline V gene (reference sequence). J lost 4 bases, V lost 7 bases, and 11 bases had no gene match. The CDR3 is made up of 15 amino acids. CDR3 sequence reads: CASTNPGGGLETQYF. Here the CDR3 DNA reads TGTGCCAGCACCAATCCGGGGGGGGGCCTAGAGACCCAGTACTTC.

This clone has just a few counts. Mismatch with germline at one junction end may stem from a read error. The gene calls are TRBV6-5 and TRBJ2-7, with 8 bases fitting TRBD2. Germline values: CDR1 MNHEY, CDR2 SVGAGI. The CDR3 runs to 11 residues. CDR3 amino acids: CASSEGQRGNF. CDR3 nucleotides: TGTGCCAGCAGTGAGGGGCAGCGGGGGAACTTC.

This sequence joins TRBV4-2 and TRBJ1-2, with D tentatively TRBD1 (6 bases). V lost 0 bases and J lost 4, with 15 bases in between. Germline lookup yields CDR1 LGHNA and CDR2 YNFKEQ. The CDR3 spans 16 residues. The chain's CDR3 is CASSQDARGPTYGYTF. The DNA of the CDR3 is TGTGCCAGCAGCCAAGACGCCAGGGGACCGACCTATGGCTACACCTTC.

CDR3: CSVLPGQREKLFF. In nucleotides, the CDR3 is TGCAGCGTTCTTCCGGGACAGAGGGAAAAACTGTTTTTT. The chain links TRBV29-1 to TRBJ1-4, with 7 bases fitting TRBD1. Germline loops: CDR1 SQVTM, CDR2 ANQGSEA. V dropped 5 bases and J dropped 8; count of bases not matched to a gene: 8. CDR3 length equals 13 residues.

V gene TRBV27 combines with J gene TRBJ2-1, with 12 bases identical to TRBD2. CDR3 length: 15 residues. CDR1 and CDR2 (germline): MNHEY, SMNVEV (reference sequence). V shed 7 bases and J 4 bases; nucleotides not matched to a gene: 5. The CDR3 coding sequence is TGTGCCAGCAACGTACTAGCGGGGGGATACAATGAGCAGTTCTTC. Protein sequence: CASNVLAGGYNEQFF.

The gene calls are TRBV5-1 and TRBJ2-3, with TRBD1 matching over 7 bases. Trimming cost V 0 bases and J 2 bases; bases outside gene matches: 6. Germline CDR1 is SGHRS and CDR2 is YFSETQ. The CDR3 is 16 residues long. The CDR3 loop is CASSLGQGRSTDTQYF. In DNA, the CDR3 is TGCGCCAGCAGCTTGGGACAGGGACGGTCCACAGATACGCAGTATTTT.